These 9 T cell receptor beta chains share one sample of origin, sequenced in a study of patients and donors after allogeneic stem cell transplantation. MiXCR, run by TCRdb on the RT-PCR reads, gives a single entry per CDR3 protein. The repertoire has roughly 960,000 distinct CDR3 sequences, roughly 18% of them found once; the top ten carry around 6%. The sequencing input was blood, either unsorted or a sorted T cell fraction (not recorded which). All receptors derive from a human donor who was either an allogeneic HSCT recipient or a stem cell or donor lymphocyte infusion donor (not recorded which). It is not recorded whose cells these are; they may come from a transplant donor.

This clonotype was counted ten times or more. The CDR3 protein is CSARVLGSTEAFF. DNA for the CDR3: TGCAGTGCTAGAGTACTGGGAAGCACTGAAGCTTTCTTT. The genes are TRBV20-1 and TRBJ1-1; D unclear. The CDR3 is 13 residues long. Germline V gene sequence: CDR1 DFQATT, CDR2 SNEGSKA (reference sequence). Between the trimmed V and J ends, which lost 1 base and 4 bases, there was a span of 10 bases.

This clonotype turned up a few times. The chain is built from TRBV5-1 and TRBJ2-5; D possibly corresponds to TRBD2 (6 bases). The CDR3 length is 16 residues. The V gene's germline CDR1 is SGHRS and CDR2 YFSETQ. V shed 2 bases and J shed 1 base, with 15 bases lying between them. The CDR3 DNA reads TGCGCCAGCAGCTTAGCGCGGGGACCAATCCAAGAGACCCAGTACTTC. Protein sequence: CASSLARGPIQETQYF.

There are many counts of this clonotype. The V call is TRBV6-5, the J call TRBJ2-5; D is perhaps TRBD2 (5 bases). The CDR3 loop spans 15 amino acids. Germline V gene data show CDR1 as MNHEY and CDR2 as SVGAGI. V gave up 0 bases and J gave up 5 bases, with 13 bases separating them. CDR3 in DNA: TGTGCCAGCAGTTACTCGATGTCCAGCGGTGAGACCCAGTACTTC. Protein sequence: CASSYSMSSGETQYF.

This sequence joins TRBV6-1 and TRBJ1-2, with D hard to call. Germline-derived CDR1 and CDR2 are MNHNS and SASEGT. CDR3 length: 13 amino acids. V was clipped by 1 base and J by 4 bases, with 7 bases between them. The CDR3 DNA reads TGTGCCAGCAGTGAAGATGCCGCCTATGGCTACACCTTC. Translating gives CASSEDAAYGYTF.

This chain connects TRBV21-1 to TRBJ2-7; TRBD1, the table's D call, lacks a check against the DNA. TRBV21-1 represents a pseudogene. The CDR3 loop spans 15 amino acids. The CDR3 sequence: CASSNGQSFSYEQYF. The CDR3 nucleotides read TGTGCCAGCAGCAACGGACAGTCCTTCTCCTACGAGCAGTACTTC.

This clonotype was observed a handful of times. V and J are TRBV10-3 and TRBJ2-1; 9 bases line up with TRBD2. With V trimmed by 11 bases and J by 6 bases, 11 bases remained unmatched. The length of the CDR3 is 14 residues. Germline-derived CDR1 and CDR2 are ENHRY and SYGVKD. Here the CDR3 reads CASSGTSNGNEQFF. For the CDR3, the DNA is TGTGCCTCCTCAGGGACTAGCAACGGCAATGAGCAGTTCTTC.

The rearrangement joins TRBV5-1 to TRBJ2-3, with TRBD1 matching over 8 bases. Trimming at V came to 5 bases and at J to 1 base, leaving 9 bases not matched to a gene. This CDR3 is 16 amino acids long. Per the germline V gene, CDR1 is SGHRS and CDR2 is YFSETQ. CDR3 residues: CASRTIPGQGTDTQYF. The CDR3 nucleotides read TGCGCCAGCAGGACAATACCGGGACAGGGCACAGATACGCAGTATTTT.

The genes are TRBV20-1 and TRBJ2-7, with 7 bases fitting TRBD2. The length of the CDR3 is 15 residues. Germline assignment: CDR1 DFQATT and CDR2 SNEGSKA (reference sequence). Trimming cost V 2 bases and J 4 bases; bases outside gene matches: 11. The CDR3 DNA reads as TGCAGTGCTAGACGTCAGCGGCGGGGGATGTACGAGCAGTACTTC. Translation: CSARRQRRGMYEQYF.

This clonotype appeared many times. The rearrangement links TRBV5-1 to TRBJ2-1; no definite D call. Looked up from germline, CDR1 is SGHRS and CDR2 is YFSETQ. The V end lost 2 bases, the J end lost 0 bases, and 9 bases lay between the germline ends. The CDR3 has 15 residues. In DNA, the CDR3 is TGCGCCAGCAGCTTCTCGGGTGACTCCTACAATGAGCAGTTCTTC. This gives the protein CASSFSGDSYNEQFF.